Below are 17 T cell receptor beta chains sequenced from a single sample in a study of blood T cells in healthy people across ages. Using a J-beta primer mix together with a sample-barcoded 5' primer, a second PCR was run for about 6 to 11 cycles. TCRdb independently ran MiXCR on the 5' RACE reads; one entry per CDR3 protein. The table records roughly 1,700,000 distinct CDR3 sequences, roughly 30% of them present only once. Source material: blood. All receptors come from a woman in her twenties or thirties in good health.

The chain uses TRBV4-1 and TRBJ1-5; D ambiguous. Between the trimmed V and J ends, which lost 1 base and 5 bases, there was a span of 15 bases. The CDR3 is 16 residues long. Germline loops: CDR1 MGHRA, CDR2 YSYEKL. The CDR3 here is CASSQGAGKGYQPQHF. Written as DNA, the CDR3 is TGCGCCAGCAGCCAAGGGGCCGGGAAAGGGTATCAGCCCCAGCATTTT.

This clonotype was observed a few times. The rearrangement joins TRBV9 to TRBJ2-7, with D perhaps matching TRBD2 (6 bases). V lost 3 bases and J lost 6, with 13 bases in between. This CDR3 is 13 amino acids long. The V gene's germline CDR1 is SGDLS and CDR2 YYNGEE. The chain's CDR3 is CASSGGTSVEQYF. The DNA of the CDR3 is TGTGCCAGCAGCGGCGGGACTTCGGTCGAGCAGTACTTC.

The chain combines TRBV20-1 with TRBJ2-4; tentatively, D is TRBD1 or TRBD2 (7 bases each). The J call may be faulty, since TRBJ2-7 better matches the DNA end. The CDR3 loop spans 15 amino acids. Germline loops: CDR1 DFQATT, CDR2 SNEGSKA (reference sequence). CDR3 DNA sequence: TGCAGTGCTGCAGGGGGGGGAGCATTCATGGTCGAGCAGTACTTC. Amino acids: CSAAGGGAFMVEQYF.

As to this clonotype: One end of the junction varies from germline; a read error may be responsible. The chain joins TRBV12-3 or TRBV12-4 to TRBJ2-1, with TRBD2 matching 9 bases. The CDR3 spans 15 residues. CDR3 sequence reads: CVSSPGPGREGEQFF. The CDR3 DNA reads TGTGTCAGCAGTCCCGGACCCGGGCGGGAGGGTGAGCAGTTCTTC.

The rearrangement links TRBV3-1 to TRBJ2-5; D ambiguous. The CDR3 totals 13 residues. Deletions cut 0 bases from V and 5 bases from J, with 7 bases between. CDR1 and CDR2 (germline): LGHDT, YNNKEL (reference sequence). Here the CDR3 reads CASSQESPETQYF. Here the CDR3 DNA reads TGTGCCAGCAGCCAAGAGTCCCCCGAGACCCAGTACTTC.

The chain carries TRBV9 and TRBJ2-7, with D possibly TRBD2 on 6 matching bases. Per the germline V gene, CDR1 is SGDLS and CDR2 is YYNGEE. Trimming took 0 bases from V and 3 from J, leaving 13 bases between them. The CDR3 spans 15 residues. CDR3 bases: TGTGCCAGCAGCGTAGGAGGGTGGGGGGACTACGAGCAGTACTTC. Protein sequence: CASSVGGWGDYEQYF.

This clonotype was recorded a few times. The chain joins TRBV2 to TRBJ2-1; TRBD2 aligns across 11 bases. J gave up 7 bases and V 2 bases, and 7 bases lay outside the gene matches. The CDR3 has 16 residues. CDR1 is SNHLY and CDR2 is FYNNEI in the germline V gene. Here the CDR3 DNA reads TGTGCCAGCAGTGAATGGCGGCTAGCGGGAGGTAATGAGCAGTTCTTC. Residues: CASSEWRLAGGNEQFF. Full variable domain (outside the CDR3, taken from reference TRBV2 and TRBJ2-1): EPEVTQTPSHQVTQMGQEVILRCVPISNHLYFYWYRQILGQKVEFLVSFYNNEISEKSEIFDDQFSVERPDGSNFTLKIRSTKLEDSAMYFCASSEWRLAGGNEQFFGPGTRLTVL.

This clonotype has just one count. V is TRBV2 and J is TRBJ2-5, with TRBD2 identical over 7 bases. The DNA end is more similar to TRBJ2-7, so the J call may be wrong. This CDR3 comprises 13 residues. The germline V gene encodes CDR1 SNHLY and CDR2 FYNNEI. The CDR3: CASERERTYEQYF. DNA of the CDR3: TGTGCCAGCGAGCGGGAAAGGACCTACGAGCAGTACTTC.

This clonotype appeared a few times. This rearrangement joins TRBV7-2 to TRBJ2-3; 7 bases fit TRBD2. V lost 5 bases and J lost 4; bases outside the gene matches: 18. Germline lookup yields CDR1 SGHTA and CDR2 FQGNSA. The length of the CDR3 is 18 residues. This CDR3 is CASSAQPTGGSRADTQYF. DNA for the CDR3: TGTGCCAGCAGCGCCCAGCCCACGGGAGGCAGCCGCGCAGATACGCAGTATTTT.

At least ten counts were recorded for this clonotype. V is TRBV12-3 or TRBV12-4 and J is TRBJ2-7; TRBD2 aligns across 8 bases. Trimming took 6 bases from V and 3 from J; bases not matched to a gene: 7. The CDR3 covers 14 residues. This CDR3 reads CASRVAGTSYEQYF. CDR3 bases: TGTGCCAGCAGGGTAGCGGGAACGAGCTACGAGCAGTACTTC.

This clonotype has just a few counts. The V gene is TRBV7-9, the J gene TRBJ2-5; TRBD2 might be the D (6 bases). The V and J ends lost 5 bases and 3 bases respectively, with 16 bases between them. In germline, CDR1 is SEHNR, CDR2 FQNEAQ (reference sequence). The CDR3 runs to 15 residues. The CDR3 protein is CASSPFGGIEETQYF. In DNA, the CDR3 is TGTGCCAGCAGCCCTTTTGGGGGGATTGAAGAGACCCAGTACTTC.

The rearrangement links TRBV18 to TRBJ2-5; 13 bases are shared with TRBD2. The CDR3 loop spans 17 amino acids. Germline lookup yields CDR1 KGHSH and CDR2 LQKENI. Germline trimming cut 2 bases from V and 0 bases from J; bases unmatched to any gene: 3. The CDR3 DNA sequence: TGTGCCAGCTCACCAAGGGGACTAGCGGGGAACCAAGAGACCCAGTACTTC. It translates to CASSPRGLAGNQETQYF.

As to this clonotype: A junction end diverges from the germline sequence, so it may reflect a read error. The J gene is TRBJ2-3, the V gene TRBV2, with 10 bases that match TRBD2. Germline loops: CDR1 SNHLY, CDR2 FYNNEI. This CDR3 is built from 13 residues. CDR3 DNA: TGTGCCGGGCTAGCGGGAGAGACAGGTACGCAGTATTTT. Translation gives CAGLAGETGTQYF.

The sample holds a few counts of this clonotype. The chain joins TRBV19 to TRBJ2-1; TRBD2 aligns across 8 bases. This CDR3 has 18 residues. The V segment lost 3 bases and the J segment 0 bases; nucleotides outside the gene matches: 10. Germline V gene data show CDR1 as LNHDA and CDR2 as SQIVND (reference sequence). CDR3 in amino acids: CASSIGLAGDISYNEQFF. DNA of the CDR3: TGTGCCAGTAGTATCGGGCTAGCGGGCGACATCTCCTACAATGAGCAGTTCTTC.

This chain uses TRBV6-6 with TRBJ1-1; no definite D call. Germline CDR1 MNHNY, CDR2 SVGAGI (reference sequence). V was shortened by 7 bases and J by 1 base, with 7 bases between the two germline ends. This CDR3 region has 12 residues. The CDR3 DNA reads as TGTGCCAGCAATGGGCAGAACACTGAAGCTTTCTTT. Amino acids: CASNGQNTEAFF.

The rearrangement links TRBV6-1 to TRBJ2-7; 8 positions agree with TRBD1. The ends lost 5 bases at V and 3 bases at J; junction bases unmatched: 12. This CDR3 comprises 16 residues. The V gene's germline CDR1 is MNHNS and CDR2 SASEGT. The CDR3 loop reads CASSLNAGTGIYEQYF. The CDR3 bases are TGTGCCAGCAGTCTTAACGCCGGGACAGGAATCTACGAGCAGTACTTC.

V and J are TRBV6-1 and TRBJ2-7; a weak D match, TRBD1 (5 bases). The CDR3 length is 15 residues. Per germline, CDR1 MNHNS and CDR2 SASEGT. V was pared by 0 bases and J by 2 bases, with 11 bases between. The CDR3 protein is CASSEALTAPYEQYF. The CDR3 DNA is TGTGCCAGCAGTGAAGCCCTGACAGCCCCCTACGAGCAGTACTTC.